This T cell receptor beta chain appears in the sequencing data of a study of human T cells and chemical hapten exposure. One entry per CDR3 protein results from TCRdb running MiXCR on the RACE reads. The profile shows 270,000 or so distinct CDR3 sequences, 7.7% of them singletons. V was cut by 3 bases and J by 0 bases, with 12 bases left in between. Germline loops: CDR1 SGHRS, CDR2 YFSETQ. The CDR3 runs 16 residues. Indicated time point: pre-sensitization, week 0. This sample's treatment: therapeutic diphenylcyclopropenone sensitization with weekly scalp DPC. Donors were 18 to 70-year-old alopecia patients suitable for DPC. By share of the sample, this clonotype is medium-sized (0.01 to 0.1%).

Sequences were derived from whole blood, sampled in connection with sensitization to the hapten diphenylcyclopropenone (DPC). The chain combines TRBV5-1 with TRBJ2-2; D not resolved. This sequence originates from a man aged 18 to 29 with alopecia areata. Some clones in this sample may be carry-over from other donors' samples. The CDR3 sequence is CASSSRQNANTGELFF. DNA for the CDR3: TGCGCCAGCAGCTCCCGGCAGAACGCGAACACCGGGGAGCTGTTTTTT.